This TCR beta chain was recovered during a study of blood T cell repertoires in COVID-19. Study-wide context: Some COVID-19 samples were acute and others convalescent; all came from the United States, Italy and Spain. From T cells, B-cell-depleted T cells, or PBMCs came the material, which was cDNA or gDNA.

Germline values: CDR1 SGHDT, CDR2 YYEEEE. V lost 4 bases to trimming and J lost 0 bases, with 11 bases between them. This CDR3 has 15 amino acids. Per the original data handling: It was from reference gene primer amplification that nucleated cell counts were estimated. Produced via immunoSEQ multiplex PCR; TCRdb's table is partial and in-frame only. V, J and clone size are taken as reported in that table, and D and trimming were inferred from the DNA itself. The table includes approximately 250,000 clones, over 65% detected once. The chain carries TRBV5-6 and TRBJ1-3; D is unclear. This TCR was recovered from a man between 60 and 70 years old who had recovered from COVID-19. The sample comprised peripheral blood. The CDR3 DNA reads TGTGCCAGCAGCCGAGGACTGAGCTCTGGAAACACCATATATTTT. Translating it yields CASSRGLSSGNTIYF.